A selection of T cell receptor beta chains follows, all from one sample in a study of healthy donors' naive CD4 and CD8 T cells. MiXCR was run by TCRdb on the reads, yielding one entry per CDR3 protein. Of approximately 200,000 distinct CDR3 sequences in the sample, around 74% were seen once. The sample taken for sequencing was naive CD4+ and CD8+ T cells sorted from blood, pooled from several donors. These receptors all stem from a pool of human donors in good health; the sample pools cells from several healthy donors. Both conserved end residues are part of each CDR3. Each record gives: D gene, V gene, clone size, J gene, CDR3 protein, CDR3 DNA. D genes are given only for firm matches. Only some rows state a clone size, as once, few, many or a class for expanded clones.

>TRBD1|TRBV30|NA|TRBJ2-1
CASDRETYNEQFF
TGTGCCTCTGACAGGGAAACTTACAATGAGCAGTTCTTC
>NA|TRBV6-2/TRBV6-3|once|TRBJ2-1
CASRTRENEQFF
TGTGCCAGCAGAACTAGGGAGAATGAGCAGTTCTTC
>NA|TRBV19|NA|TRBJ2-7
CASSIVNEQYF
TGTGCCAGTAGTATAGTGAACGAGCAGTACTTC
>TRBD1|TRBV5-4|NA|TRBJ1-1
CASSLNRGYQNTEAFF
TGTGCCAGCAGCTTAAACAGGGGGTACCAGAACACTGAAGCTTTCTTT
>NA|TRBV30|few|TRBJ2-3
CAWSRAYGELSDTQYF
TGTGCCTGGAGTAGGGCATATGGGGAGTTATCAGATACGCAGTATTTT
>TRBD2|TRBV5-1|few|TRBJ2-1
CASSLAGTSGSREQFF
TGCGCCAGCAGCTTGGCCGGGACTAGCGGGAGTCGGGAGCAGTTCTTC
>NA|TRBV4-3|NA|TRBJ2-1
CASSQVGRNEQFF
TGCGCCAGCAGCCAAGTCGGCAGAAATGAGCAGTTCTTC
>TRBD1|TRBV7-8|NA|TRBJ2-2
CASSLLARGSAGELFF
TGTGCCAGCAGCTTACTGGCCAGGGGGTCGGCCGGGGAGCTGTTTTTT
>TRBD2|TRBV29-1|once|TRBJ2-3
CSVTTSGRALVTQYF
TGCAGCGTGACGACTAGCGGGAGGGCCTTAGTTACGCAGTATTTT
>NA|TRBV6-2/TRBV6-3|few|TRBJ2-1
CASSYSVNEQFF
TGTGCCAGCAGTTACTCGGTCAATGAGCAGTTCTTC
>NA|TRBV29-1|NA|TRBJ1-1
CSVEPPEGLSTEAFF
TGCAGCGTTGAACCCCCTGAGGGTCTGAGCACTGAAGCTTTCTTT
>NA|TRBV12-3/TRBV12-4|NA|TRBJ1-3
CASSLEMRRQRSGNTIYF
TGTGCCAGCAGTCTAGAGATGCGTAGGCAGCGCTCTGGAAACACCATATATTTT
>NA|TRBV6-6|NA|TRBJ1-2
CASSTEGSSNYGYTF
TGTGCCAGCAGTACCGAGGGTTCCTCTAACTATGGCTACACCTTC
>TRBD1|TRBV29-1|NA|TRBJ1-1
CSVGKTGGWTEAFF
TGCAGCGTTGGCAAAACAGGGGGCTGGACTGAAGCTTTCTTT
>NA|TRBV5-1|once|TRBJ1-3
CASSPTLGNTIYF
TGCGCCAGCAGCCCTACGCTAGGAAACACCATATATTTT
>NA|TRBV12-3/TRBV12-4|NA|TRBJ2-5
CASSPRTLQETQYF
TGTGCCAGCAGTCCGCGGACCCTTCAAGAGACCCAGTACTTC
>NA|TRBV5-1|NA|TRBJ1-2
CASSLTGEYGYTF
TGTGCCAGCAGCTTGACAGGCGAATATGGCTACACCTTC
>NA|TRBV27|NA|TRBJ1-1
CASSWLMNTEAFF
TGTGCCAGCAGCTGGCTGATGAACACTGAAGCTTTCTTT
>NA|TRBV2|NA|TRBJ2-3
CASSLTGGPAGPGTQYF
TGTGCCAGCAGCTTAACGGGCGGTCCCGCCGGGCCAGGTACGCAGTATTTT
>NA|TRBV27|NA|TRBJ2-7
CASSFRGSSYEQYF
TGTGCCAGCAGTTTCAGGGGAAGTTCCTACGAGCAGTACTTC
>NA|TRBV5-1|NA|TRBJ1-1
CASSLTLNTEAFF
TGCGCCAGCAGCTTAACTCTGAACACTGAAGCTTTCTTT
>NA|TRBV12-3/TRBV12-4|NA|TRBJ1-2
CASTLGLNGYTF
TGTGCCAGCACCCTCGGACTGAATGGCTACACCTTC
>NA|TRBV12-3/TRBV12-4|few|TRBJ2-7
CASSVSYEQYF
TGTGCCAGCTCGGTCTCCTACGAGCAGTACTTC
>TRBD2|TRBV6-4|NA|TRBJ2-7
CARGGLAGGYEQYF
TGTGCCAGAGGGGGTCTAGCGGGAGGATACGAGCAGTACTTC
>NA|TRBV29-1|NA|TRBJ1-2
CSVEVYGGYTF
TGCAGCGTTGAAGTGTATGGCGGCTACACCTTC
>NA|TRBV6-6|NA|TRBJ1-2
CASSPGFNYGYTF
TGTGCCAGCAGTCCAGGGTTCAACTATGGCTACACCTTC
>NA|TRBV6-6|NA|TRBJ1-1
CASSDTGRTEAFF
TGTGCCAGCAGTGATACAGGGAGGACTGAAGCTTTCTTT